The source of this T cell receptor beta chain is a study of human T cells and chemical hapten exposure. Study information: Upper back patch tests used 0.01% DPC, scored after 6 days. From small differences in pooled library volume came most of the variation in per-sample TCR yields. Study findings and constraints: Against controls, expanded TCRs gave rise to significantly more large CDR3 similarity clusters.

MiXCR, run by TCRdb on the RACE reads, gives a single entry per CDR3 protein. Of 120,000 or so distinct CDR3 sequences listed, roughly 15% are singletons. Specified time point: patch test 1, 2 weeks after DPC sensitization. Documented treatment: therapeutic diphenylcyclopropenone sensitization with weekly scalp DPC. Blood sampling occurred before each patch-test application. For this clonotype: Its antigen is currently unknown.

Germline CDR1 is MNHEY and CDR2 is SVGEGT. V lost 2 bases to trimming and J lost 0 bases, with 8 bases between them. CDR3 length equals 15 residues. V is TRBV6-2 or TRBV6-3 and J is TRBJ1-3; TRBD1 is a possible D gene (5 bases). The clonotype originates from a man younger than 35 with alopecia areata. Some clones in this sample may be carry-over from other donors' samples. The sample consisted of whole blood, taken in connection with sensitization to the hapten diphenylcyclopropenone (DPC). DNA for the CDR3: TGTGCCAGCAGTTACCGACAGTTCTCTGGAAACACCATATATTTT. Residues: CASSYRQFSGNTIYF.